The 14 T cell receptor beta chains listed next were all sequenced from one sample in a study of blood T cell repertoires in COVID-19. Libraries were prepared by immunoSEQ multiplex PCR; TCRdb keeps only in-frame clonotypes and omits some of them. The table records about 200,000 clones, about 83% of them present only once. Sequencing was performed on peripheral blood. All receptors come from a woman aged 50 to 60 with acute or convalescent COVID-19.

The chain has TRBV24-1 and TRBJ2-3, with 8 bases matching TRBD2. Germline V CDR1 and CDR2: KGHDR, SFDVKD. The J segment lost 6 bases and the V segment lost 4 bases, leaving 14 bases of the junction unmatched. CDR3 length equals 17 residues. The CDR3 reads CATSDLDPRLALDTQYF. CDR3 sequence (DNA): TGTGCCACCAGTGACCTGGACCCCAGACTAGCGCTTGATACGCAGTATTTT.

CDR3 nucleotides: TGTGCCAGCAGCTCAGAGGGCCTCAATTCACCCCTCCACTTT. Translated: CASSSEGLNSPLHF. The chain uses TRBV9 and TRBJ1-6; D ambiguous. The CDR3 totals 14 residues. Trimming stripped 4 bases from V and 7 bases from J, with 12 bases between. CDR1 is SGDLS, CDR2 YYNGEE, per germline.

The rearrangement uses TRBV5-4 and TRBJ1-2; D gene unclear. The V end lost 0 bases, the J end lost 1 base, and 10 bases lay between the germline ends. Germline V gene sequence: CDR1 SGHNT, CDR2 YYREEE (reference sequence). The CDR3 runs to 15 residues. The CDR3 DNA is TGTGCCAGCAGCTTGGCCTCCCACAATAACTATGGCTACACCTTC. This sequence encodes CASSLASHNNYGYTF.

There are a few counts of this clone. The chain carries TRBV24-1 and TRBJ1-1, with D tentatively TRBD1 (5 bases). The V and J ends lost 3 bases and 0 bases respectively, with 10 bases between them. The CDR3 runs 15 residues. The germline V gene has CDR1 KGHDR and CDR2 SFDVKD. CDR3 in DNA: TGTGCCACCAGTGATCCACGGACATTGAACACTGAAGCTTTCTTT. Protein sequence: CATSDPRTLNTEAFF.

This clone was recorded once. This chain links TRBV20-1 with TRBJ1-3; D uncertain. The CDR3 spans 12 residues. The V gene lost 3 bases and the J gene lost 3 bases, with 6 bases spanning the gap. Germline V gene sequence: CDR1 DFQATT, CDR2 SNEGSKA (reference sequence). The CDR3 nucleotides are TGCAGTGCTAGTGAACTTGGAAACACCATATATTTT. Protein: CSASELGNTIYF.

This sequence joins TRBV5-1 and TRBJ2-7, with D possibly matching TRBD2 (7 bases). Germline V gives CDR1 SGHRS, CDR2 YFSETQ. The CDR3 runs to 12 residues. With 4 bases removed from V and 6 bases from J, the gap between germline ends came to 11 bases. In DNA, the CDR3 is TGCGCCAGCAGCAGCGGGACAAGCGAGCAGTACTTC. Protein: CASSSGTSEQYF.

V usage is TRBV19 and J usage is TRBJ1-1; D not certain. The CDR3 contains 11 residues. V lost 5 bases, J lost 5 bases, and 6 bases lay in between. Germline CDR1 is LNHDA and CDR2 is SQIVND (reference sequence). CDR3 protein: CASSAWTEAFF. DNA for the CDR3: TGTGCCAGTAGTGCGTGGACTGAAGCTTTCTTT.

The J gene is TRBJ2-7, the V gene TRBV7-2; no definite D call. CDR1 SGHTA and CDR2 FQGNSA come from the germline V gene. The V end lost 5 bases, the J end lost 5 bases, and 10 bases lay between the germline ends. The CDR3 covers 12 residues. CDR3 protein: CASSPGFDEQYF. The CDR3 coding sequence is TGTGCCAGCAGCCCCGGGTTCGACGAGCAGTACTTC.

Only one count was recorded for this clone. The chain uses TRBV29-1 and TRBJ2-1; possibly TRBD2 for D (6 bases). The CDR3 is made up of 10 amino acids. Per the germline V gene, CDR1 is SQVTM and CDR2 is ANQGSEA. V was trimmed by 6 bases and J by 13 bases, leaving 13 bases between them. DNA of the CDR3: TGCAGCGTAGAGCTAGGACTACAGTTCTTC. Amino acids: CSVELGLQFF.

This chain links TRBV30 with TRBJ1-1, with a possible D match to TRBD1 (5 bases). The V end lost 2 bases, the J end lost 10 bases, and 17 bases lay between the germline ends. Germline CDR1 is GTSNPN and CDR2 is SVGIG (reference sequence). The CDR3 totals 13 residues. The CDR3 sequence is CAWSPSKGRGAFF. The CDR3 nucleotides read TGTGCCTGGAGTCCCTCTAAGGGGCGAGGAGCTTTCTTT.

In its sample, this clone was seen once. The chain employs TRBV10-1 and TRBJ2-7; TRBD2 agrees at 7 bases. Germline CDR1 WNHNN, CDR2 SYGVQD (reference sequence). Germline trimming cut 6 bases from V and 6 bases from J; bases unmatched to any gene: 5. This CDR3 has 12 residues. CDR3 DNA sequence: TGCGCCAGCAGCCGCGGGAGCAGCGAGCAGTACTTC. The encoded protein is CASSRGSSEQYF.

This clone occurred a few times. This chain connects TRBV6-6 to TRBJ1-5; possible D gene TRBD1, 5 bases. This CDR3 is built from 13 residues. V was shortened by 8 bases and J by 4 bases, with 12 bases between the two germline ends. CDR1 and CDR2 from the germline V gene are MNHNY and SVGAGI (reference sequence). The CDR3 spells CASGWGGNQPQHF. DNA of the CDR3: TGTGCCAGCGGCTGGGGGGGTAATCAGCCCCAGCATTTT.

The chain carries TRBV27 and TRBJ1-5, with 7 bases fitting TRBD1. The length of the CDR3 is 17 residues. The V segment lost 5 bases and the J segment 1 base; nucleotides outside the gene matches: 11. The germline V gene has CDR1 MNHEY and CDR2 SMNVEV (reference sequence). This CDR3 reads CASSPQYAGGSNQPQHF. CDR3 sequence (DNA): TGTGCCAGCAGTCCTCAATATGCAGGGGGGAGCAATCAGCCCCAGCATTTT.

This rearrangement joins TRBV28 to TRBJ2-7, with a possible D match to TRBD2 (6 bases). Between the trimmed V and J ends, which lost 3 bases and 5 bases, there was a span of 20 bases. This CDR3 is built from 16 residues. Germline lookup yields CDR1 MDHEN and CDR2 SYDVKM. As DNA, the CDR3 is TGTGCCAGCAGTTTCCGTATTGGCGGGAACCCTGACGAGCAGTACTTC. Amino acid sequence: CASSFRIGGNPDEQYF.